These 32 T cell receptor beta chains were all obtained from the same sample, sequenced in a study of T-cell reconstitution after alpha-beta-depleted transplantation in children. As it was prepared, the TCRbeta library received unique molecular identifiers. Via MiXCR, TCRdb re-called the PCR reads, giving one row per CDR3 protein. The table includes around 490,000 distinct CDR3 sequences, 10% to 12% detected once. The specimen was PBMCs, mostly from graft donor cells, collected 180 days after TCRalphabeta/CD19-depleted stem cell transplant. The source is a female patient aged 2-15 years who had a stem cell transplant for aplastic anemia, so the T cells may come from the graft donor.

The rearrangement joins TRBV24-1 to TRBJ2-7; the match to TRBD1 covers 7 bases. The CDR3 has 16 amino acids. Trimming at V came to 1 base and at J to 5 bases, leaving 10 bases not matched to a gene. From germline, CDR1 is KGHDR and CDR2 SFDVKD. CDR3 region: CATSDLTPTGHHEQYF. The CDR3 nucleotides read TGTGCCACCAGTGATTTAACCCCGACAGGGCACCACGAGCAGTACTTC.

The V and J genes are TRBV10-3 and TRBJ1-4, with TRBD1 as a possible D gene (6 bases). Germline V CDR1 and CDR2: ENHRY, SYGVKD. CDR3 size: 15 residues. Between the trimmed V and J ends, which lost 2 bases and 4 bases, there was a span of 11 bases. CDR3 loop: CAISEADRNNEKLFF. Here the CDR3 DNA reads TGTGCCATCAGTGAGGCCGACAGGAATAATGAAAAACTGTTTTTT.

The chain combines TRBV11-2 with TRBJ2-1; TRBD2 aligns across 10 bases. With V trimmed by 0 bases and J by 3 bases, 5 bases remained unmatched. CDR3 size: 17 residues. Germline CDR1 is SGHAT and CDR2 is FQNNGV. The CDR3 spells CASSLDSGRNYYNEQFF. The DNA of the CDR3 is TGTGCCAGCAGCTTAGATAGCGGGAGGAACTACTACAATGAGCAGTTCTTC.

In this sample, this clonotype turned up a few times. The J gene is TRBJ2-1, the V gene TRBV12-5; 13 positions agree with TRBD2. Germline V CDR1 and CDR2: LGHNT, FRNRAP. CDR3 length: 19 residues. V gave up 5 bases and J gave up 5 bases; unmatched junction bases: 15. CDR3 loop: CASGMGLAGFPNPDNEQFF. In nucleotides, the CDR3 is TGTGCTAGTGGTATGGGACTAGCGGGATTCCCGAACCCAGACAATGAGCAGTTCTTC. The entire variable domain, with the rest obtained from reference TRBV12-5 and TRBJ2-1, is as follows: DARVTQTPRHKVTEMGQEVTMRCQPILGHNTVFWYRQTMMQGLELLAYFRNRAPLDDSGMPKDRFSAEMPDATLATLKIQPSEPRDSAVYFCASGMGLAGFPNPDNEQFFGPGTRLTVL.

This clonotype was picked up a small number of times. The V and J genes are TRBV27 and TRBJ2-1; D is perhaps TRBD1 or TRBD2 (6 bases each). Per germline, CDR1 MNHEY and CDR2 SMNVEV (reference sequence). V was trimmed by 3 bases and J by 8 bases, leaving 14 bases between them. The CDR3 contains 14 residues. The CDR3 nucleotides are TGTGCCAGCAGTTTGGTTCGGGGGCACGATGAGCAGTTCTTC. Translating gives CASSLVRGHDEQFF.

This chain uses TRBV10-3 with TRBJ2-2; D unclear. Germline CDR1 and CDR2: ENHRY and SYGVKD. The CDR3 length is 13 residues. The V end was cut by 2 bases, the J end by 1 base, with 2 bases between. The CDR3 is CAISEVNTGELFF. The CDR3 DNA reads as TGTGCCATCAGTGAGGTGAACACCGGGGAGCTGTTTTTT.

This clonotype was picked up a small number of times. The chain couples TRBV13 to TRBJ2-5; D may be TRBD2 (5 bases). Between the trimmed V and J ends, which lost 0 bases and 7 bases, there was a span of 9 bases. CDR3 length equals 13 residues. Germline V gene lookup returns CDR1 PRHDT and CDR2 FYEKMQ (reference sequence). The CDR3 DNA reads as TGTGCCAGCAGCTTAGGCGGGGTCGGGACCCAGTACTTC. Its protein product is CASSLGGVGTQYF.

The chain has TRBV6-2 or TRBV6-3 and TRBJ1-6; D is perhaps TRBD1 (5 bases). Per the germline V gene, CDR1 is MNHEY and CDR2 is SVGEGT. The CDR3 is 17 residues long. With 5 bases removed from V and 0 bases from J, the gap between germline ends came to 14 bases. The DNA for the CDR3 is TGTGCCAGCAGTGCGACCGGGACGAGCTCCTATAATTCACCCCTCCACTTT. Its translation is CASSATGTSSYNSPLHF.

This clonotype showed up just a few times. The rearrangement uses TRBV11-2 and TRBJ2-6; 8 nucleotides match TRBD1. V shed 5 bases and J 0 bases; nucleotides not matched to a gene: 12. Germline V CDR1 and CDR2: SGHAT, FQNNGV. The CDR3 covers 19 residues. This CDR3 is CASSLKVGQASSGANVLTF. The CDR3 region has the DNA TGTGCCAGCAGCCTCAAGGTGGGACAGGCTAGCTCTGGGGCCAACGTCCTGACTTTC.

This clonotype was detected ten times or more. The V call is TRBV12-3 or TRBV12-4, the J call TRBJ2-5; D remains unclear. Deletions cut 4 bases from V and 1 base from J, with 10 bases between. The CDR3 spans 14 residues. CDR3 DNA sequence: TGTGCCAGCAGTTCCCTAGGCGCCCAAGAGACCCAGTACTTC. Protein product: CASSSLGAQETQYF.

This chain links TRBV29-1 with TRBJ1-1; unclear D gene. Per the germline V gene, CDR1 is SQVTM and CDR2 is ANQGSEA. The CDR3 extends over 13 amino acids. V lost 6 bases to trimming and J lost 6 bases, with 17 bases between them. CDR3 in amino acids: CSVTTREWAEAFF. The CDR3 nucleotides are TGCAGCGTCACAACACGGGAATGGGCTGAAGCTTTCTTT.

This clonotype was seen at least ten times. The V gene is TRBV7-2, the J gene TRBJ2-3, with 7 bases matching TRBD2. Germline CDR1 reads SGHTA; CDR2 reads FQGNSA. V was pared by 4 bases and J by 3 bases, with 10 bases of the junction left unmatched. This CDR3 region has 16 residues. The CDR3 nucleotides read TGTGCCAGCAGCTCGGGCGGGAGATGGAGGACAGATACGCAGTATTTT. This sequence encodes CASSSGGRWRTDTQYF.

The gene calls are TRBV18 and TRBJ1-3, with 7 bases that match TRBD1. After removal of 6 bases from V and 2 bases from J, the junction contained 4 bases not matched to a gene. CDR3 length equals 14 residues. Germline CDR1 and CDR2: KGHSH and LQKENI. The CDR3 loop is CASSPTGTGNTIYF. DNA of the CDR3: TGTGCCAGCTCGCCGACAGGGACTGGAAACACCATATATTTT.

This clonotype was counted between two and nine times. This chain joins TRBV29-1 and TRBJ1-1; 7 bases map to TRBD1. CDR3 length: 14 residues. Germline loops: CDR1 SQVTM, CDR2 ANQGSEA. The J segment lost 1 base and the V segment lost 1 base, leaving 3 bases of the junction unmatched. The CDR3 coding sequence is TGCAGCGTTGAAGTTAGGGGGCGGAACACTGAAGCTTTCTTT. This codes for CSVEVRGRNTEAFF.

This clonotype turned up a few times. The rearrangement uses TRBV5-1 and TRBJ2-3; 9 nucleotides agree with TRBD1. There are 17 residues in the CDR3. Unmatched junction bases numbered 9, after V lost 4 bases and J lost 0 bases. Germline V gene lookup returns CDR1 SGHRS and CDR2 YFSETQ. The CDR3 coding sequence is TGCGCCAGCAGCCACCGGGGGACAGGGCTAAGCACAGATACGCAGTATTTT. It is translated as CASSHRGTGLSTDTQYF.

Only a few counts were recorded for this clonotype. This chain uses TRBV12-3 or TRBV12-4 with TRBJ1-5, with D uncertain. V was clipped by 2 bases and J by 3 bases, with 8 bases between them. The CDR3 has 14 amino acids. For the CDR3, the DNA is TGTGCCAGCAGTTTACGGGGTAACAATCAGCCCCAGCATTTT. Its translation is CASSLRGNNQPQHF.

The CDR3 DNA reads TGTGCCAGCAGTTTTCAGGGCTGGGACTATGGCTACACCTTC. This translates into CASSFQGWDYGYTF. The chain uses TRBV28 and TRBJ1-2, with a possible D match to TRBD1 (5 bases). The length of the CDR3 is 14 residues. Trimming removed 3 bases at V and 3 bases at J, with 11 bases between. Germline V gene data show CDR1 as MDHEN and CDR2 as SYDVKM.

This clonotype appeared a few times. The V gene is TRBV7-8, the J gene TRBJ1-5; TRBD1 might be the D (6 bases). Trimming stripped 7 bases from V and 3 bases from J, with 16 bases between. CDR3 length: 15 residues. The germline CDR1 and CDR2 sequences are SGHVS and FQNEAQ. Here the CDR3 reads CASTPQGPINQPQHF. The CDR3 DNA is TGTGCCAGCACCCCCCAGGGGCCGATCAATCAGCCCCAGCATTTT.

This chain connects TRBV28 to TRBJ2-7; 9 bases fit TRBD1. The CDR3 has 15 residues. Germline CDR1 reads MDHEN; CDR2 reads SYDVKM. V lost 6 bases to trimming and J lost 1 base; unmatched junction nucleotides: 7. CDR3 sequence: CASSGTGWTSYEQYV. CDR3 in DNA: TGTGCCAGCAGCGGGACAGGGTGGACTTCCTACGAGCAGTACGTC.

V usage is TRBV21-1 and J usage is TRBJ1-5; the D call of TRBD1 is as the table states it, not checked on the DNA. TRBV21-1 is tagged as a pseudogene. This CDR3 has 17 residues. CDR3: CASSKGGDTHSNQPQHF. Here the CDR3 DNA reads TGTGCCAGCAGCAAGGGGGGGGACACGCATAGCAATCAGCCCCAGCATTTT.

CDR3 sequence reads: CASSGGGSGTLDTQYF. CDR3 in DNA: TGCGCCAGCAGTGGAGGGGGTAGCGGGACCCTAGATACGCAGTATTTT. J is TRBJ2-3 and V is TRBV10-2; TRBD2 agrees at 8 bases. The CDR3 totals 16 residues. The J segment lost 5 bases and the V segment lost 4 bases, leaving 11 bases of the junction unmatched. The V gene's germline CDR1 is WSHSY and CDR2 SAAADI.

J is TRBJ2-7 and V is TRBV13; TRBD2 is a possible D gene (6 bases). The CDR3 runs to 13 residues. Germline V gene data show CDR1 as PRHDT and CDR2 as FYEKMQ (reference sequence). Between the trimmed V and J ends, which lost 4 bases and 3 bases, there was a span of 10 bases. The CDR3 bases are TGTGCCAGCAGCTCCGGAGGGTACTACGAGCAGTACGTC. This translates into CASSSGGYYEQYV.

This chain links TRBV20-1 with TRBJ2-1, with TRBD2 matching over 10 bases. In germline, CDR1 is DFQATT, CDR2 SNEGSKA (reference sequence). The CDR3 is 18 residues long. J gave up 0 bases and V 6 bases, and 14 bases lay outside the gene matches. This chain's CDR3 is CSAPTSGFRPSSYNEQFF. The CDR3 nucleotides read TGCAGTGCCCCGACTAGCGGGTTTCGACCAAGCTCCTACAATGAGCAGTTCTTC.

This clonotype was detected only a few times. The V call is TRBV19, the J call TRBJ1-1, with D maybe TRBD1 (6 bases). The germline V gene encodes CDR1 LNHDA and CDR2 SQIVND (reference sequence). The CDR3 is made up of 13 amino acids. Trimming removed 7 bases at V and 10 bases at J, with 19 bases between. This CDR3 reads CASTRGRGMGAFF. In DNA form, the CDR3 reads TGTGCCAGTACTCGTGGGAGGGGGATGGGAGCTTTCTTT.

This chain links TRBV6-1 with TRBJ1-2; D gene ambiguous. The CDR3 contains 14 residues. V was clipped by 2 bases and J by 4 bases, with 11 bases between them. CDR1 and CDR2 from the germline V gene are MNHNS and SASEGT. CDR3 nucleotide sequence: TGTGCCAGCAGTGAAAAGGTTGGGAGCTATGGCTACACCTTC. Amino acids: CASSEKVGSYGYTF.

This clonotype came up a few times. The rearrangement links TRBV20-1 to TRBJ1-1; possibly TRBD1 for D (6 bases). The CDR3 runs 16 residues. In germline, CDR1 is DFQATT, CDR2 SNEGSKA (reference sequence). V lost 3 bases, J lost 2 bases, and 19 bases lay in between. The CDR3 DNA reads as TGCAGTGCTAGGTGGGGGCAGGGAAAAGGTAACACTGAAGCTTTCTTT. This gives the protein CSARWGQGKGNTEAFF.

With regard to this clonotype: A junction boundary mismatches the germline segment, possibly from a read error. The chain is built from TRBV7-2 and TRBJ2-6; weak D call: TRBD1 (5 bases). Germline values: CDR1 SGHTA, CDR2 FQGNSA. The CDR3 consists of 15 residues. The chain's CDR3 is CASSLVDSGANVLIF. CDR3 nucleotides: TGTGCCAGCAGCTTAGTTGATTCTGGGGCCAACGTCCTGATTTTC.

This clonotype was counted ten times or more. This chain joins TRBV7-8 and TRBJ2-3; 11 nucleotides agree with TRBD2. Germline trimming cut 5 bases from V and 2 bases from J; bases unmatched to any gene: 6. Germline assignment: CDR1 SGHVS and CDR2 FQNEAQ. The CDR3 runs 16 residues. CDR3 amino acids: CASSGGLAGPTDTQYF. CDR3 bases: TGTGCCAGCAGCGGAGGACTAGCGGGTCCCACAGATACGCAGTATTTT.

This clonotype was recorded many times. This chain links TRBV9 with TRBJ2-1; D remains ambiguous. Germline V CDR1 and CDR2: SGDLS, YYNGEE. This CDR3 contains 14 residues. The V end was cut by 3 bases, the J end by 3 bases, with 10 bases between. CDR3 residues: CASSDRTSYNEQFF. The DNA of the CDR3 is TGTGCCAGCAGCGACCGGACCAGCTACAATGAGCAGTTCTTC. The variable domain in full, with the rest retrieved from reference TRBV9 and TRBJ2-1, is DSGVTQTPKHLITATGQRVTLRCSPRSGDLSVYWYQQSLDQGLQFLIQYYNGEERAKGNILERFSAQQFPDLHSELNLSSLELGDSALYFCASSDRTSYNEQFFGPGTRLTVL.

The V and J genes are TRBV11-1 and TRBJ2-1; 7 bases line up with TRBD1. CDR1 SGHAT and CDR2 FQDESV come from the germline V gene (reference sequence). V dropped 5 bases and J dropped 0; count of bases not matched to a gene: 22. The CDR3 has 21 residues. CDR3 nucleotide sequence: TGTGCCAGCAGCAGAGAAGTGTCGTGGCTCCCAGGGGGTAGCTCCTACAATGAGCAGTTCTTC. Protein: CASSREVSWLPGGSSYNEQFF.

This clonotype has at least ten counts. V gene TRBV5-1 combines with J gene TRBJ2-5; D ambiguous. This CDR3 spans 15 amino acids. CDR1 SGHRS and CDR2 YFSETQ come from the germline V gene. Trimming removed 0 bases at V and 7 bases at J, with 16 bases between. The DNA of the CDR3 is TGCGCCAGCAGCTTGGCGTCAGAAGGAAAGGGGACCCAGTACTTC. Protein sequence: CASSLASEGKGTQYF.

This clonotype showed up just once. The chain's CDR3 is CASSPTQRELFF. The CDR3 coding sequence is TGTGCCAGCAGTCCTACTCAGCGGGAGCTGTTTTTT. The rearrangement links TRBV11-2 to TRBJ2-2; D is uncertain. This CDR3 has 12 amino acids. V shed 6 bases and J shed 9 bases, with 11 bases lying between them. Germline assignment: CDR1 SGHAT and CDR2 FQNNGV.